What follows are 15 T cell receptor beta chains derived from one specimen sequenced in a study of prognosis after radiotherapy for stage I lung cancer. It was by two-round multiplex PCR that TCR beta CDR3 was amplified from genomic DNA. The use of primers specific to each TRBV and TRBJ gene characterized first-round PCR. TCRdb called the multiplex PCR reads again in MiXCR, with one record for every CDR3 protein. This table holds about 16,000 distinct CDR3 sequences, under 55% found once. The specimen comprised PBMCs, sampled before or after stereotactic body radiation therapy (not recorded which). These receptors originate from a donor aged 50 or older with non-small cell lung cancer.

The DNA for the CDR3 is TGTGCCAGCAGTTTAGGAACAGTGGTCACAGATACGCAGTATTTT. Protein sequence: CASSLGTVVTDTQYF. This chain connects TRBV28 to TRBJ2-3; no clear D gene. Trimming took 2 bases from V and 2 from J, leaving 11 bases between them. The V gene's germline CDR1 is MDHEN and CDR2 SYDVKM. This CDR3 spans 15 amino acids.

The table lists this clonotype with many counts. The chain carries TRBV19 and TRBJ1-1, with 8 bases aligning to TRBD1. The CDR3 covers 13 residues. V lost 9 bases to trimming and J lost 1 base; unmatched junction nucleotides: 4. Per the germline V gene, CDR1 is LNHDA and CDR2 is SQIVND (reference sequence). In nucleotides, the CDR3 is TGTGCCAGCGAACAGGGGGGGAACACTGAAGCTTTCTTT. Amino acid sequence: CASEQGGNTEAFF.

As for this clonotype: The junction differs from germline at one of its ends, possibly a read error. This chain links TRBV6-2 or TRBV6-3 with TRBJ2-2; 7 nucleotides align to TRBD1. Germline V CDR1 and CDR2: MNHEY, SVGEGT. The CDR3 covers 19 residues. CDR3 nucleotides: TGTACCAGCAGTACCCCCGGGACAGTGTACATCGGTCCCACCGGGGAGCTGTTTTTT. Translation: CTSSTPGTVYIGPTGELFF.

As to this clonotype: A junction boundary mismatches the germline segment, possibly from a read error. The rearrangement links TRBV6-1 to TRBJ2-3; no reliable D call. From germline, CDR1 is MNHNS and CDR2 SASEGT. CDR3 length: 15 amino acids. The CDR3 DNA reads TGCGCCAGCAGTGATCAGCGCTCTAGCACAGATACGCAGTATTTT. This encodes CASSDQRSSTDTQYF.

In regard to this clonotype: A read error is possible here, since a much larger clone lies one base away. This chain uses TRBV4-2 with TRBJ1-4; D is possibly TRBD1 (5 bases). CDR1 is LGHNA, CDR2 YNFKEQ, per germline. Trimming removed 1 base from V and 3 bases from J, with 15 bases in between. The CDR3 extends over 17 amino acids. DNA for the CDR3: TGTGCCAGCAGCCAAGTAAGATCGGGGCCGGCTAATGAAAAACTGTTTTTT. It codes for CASSQVRSGPANEKLFF.

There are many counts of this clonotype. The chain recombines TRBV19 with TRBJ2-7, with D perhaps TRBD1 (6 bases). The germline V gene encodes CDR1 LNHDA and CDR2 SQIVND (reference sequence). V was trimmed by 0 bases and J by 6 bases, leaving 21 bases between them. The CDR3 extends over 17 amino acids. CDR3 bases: TGTGCCAGTAGTATAGATCCTCGAGGGGCTACAGGGCGCGAGCAGTACTTC. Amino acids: CASSIDPRGATGREQYF.

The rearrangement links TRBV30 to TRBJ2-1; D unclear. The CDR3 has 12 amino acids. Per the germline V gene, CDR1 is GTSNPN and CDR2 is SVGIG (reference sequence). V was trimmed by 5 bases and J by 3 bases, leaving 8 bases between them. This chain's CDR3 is CAWYGLYNEQFF. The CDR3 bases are TGTGCCTGGTACGGGCTCTACAATGAGCAGTTCTTC. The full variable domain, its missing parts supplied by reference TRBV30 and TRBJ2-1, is SQTIHQWPATLVQPVGSPLSLECTVEGTSNPNLYWYRQAAGRGLQLLFYSVGIGQISSEVPQNLSASRPQDRQFILSSKKLLLSDSGFYLCAWYGLYNEQFFGPGTRLTVL.

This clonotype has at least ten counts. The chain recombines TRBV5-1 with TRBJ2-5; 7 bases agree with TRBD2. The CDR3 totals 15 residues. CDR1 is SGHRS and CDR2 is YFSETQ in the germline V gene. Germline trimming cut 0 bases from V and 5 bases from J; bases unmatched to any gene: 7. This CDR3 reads CASSLASGDGETQYF. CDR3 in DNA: TGCGCCAGCAGCTTGGCCAGCGGGGACGGGGAGACCCAGTACTTC.

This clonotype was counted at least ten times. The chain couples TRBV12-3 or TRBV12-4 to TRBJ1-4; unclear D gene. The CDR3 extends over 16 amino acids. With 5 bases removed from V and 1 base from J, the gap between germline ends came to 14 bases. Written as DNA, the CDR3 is TGTGCCAGCAGTCTTAGTTTATCGGGAACTAATGAAAAACTGTTTTTT. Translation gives CASSLSLSGTNEKLFF.

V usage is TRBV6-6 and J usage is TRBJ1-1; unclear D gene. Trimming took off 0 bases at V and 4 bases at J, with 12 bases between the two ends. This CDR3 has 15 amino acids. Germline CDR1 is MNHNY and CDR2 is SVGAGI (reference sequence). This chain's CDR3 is CASSYSRVLVTEAFF. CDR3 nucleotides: TGTGCCAGCAGTTACTCGAGGGTGCTGGTCACTGAAGCTTTCTTT.

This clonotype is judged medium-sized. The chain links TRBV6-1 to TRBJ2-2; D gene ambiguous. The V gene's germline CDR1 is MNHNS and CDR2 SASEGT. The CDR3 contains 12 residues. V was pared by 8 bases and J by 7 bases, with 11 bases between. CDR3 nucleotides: TGTGCCAGCCGCCAGGTTGACGGGGAGCTGTTTTTT. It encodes CASRQVDGELFF.

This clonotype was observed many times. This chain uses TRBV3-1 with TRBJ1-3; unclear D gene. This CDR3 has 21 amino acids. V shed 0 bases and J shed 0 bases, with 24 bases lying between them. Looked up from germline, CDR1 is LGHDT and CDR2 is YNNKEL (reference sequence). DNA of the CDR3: TGTGCCAGCAGCCAAGACGCCCGGCAGCGCCTTACCCTACTCTCTGGAAACACCATATATTTT. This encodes CASSQDARQRLTLLSGNTIYF. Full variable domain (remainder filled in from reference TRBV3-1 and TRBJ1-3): DTAVSQTPKYLVTQMGNDKSIKCEQNLGHDTMYWYKQDSKKFLKIMFSYNNKELIINETVPNRFSPKSPDKAHLNLHINSLELGDSAVYFCASSQDARQRLTLLSGNTIYFGEGSWLTVV.

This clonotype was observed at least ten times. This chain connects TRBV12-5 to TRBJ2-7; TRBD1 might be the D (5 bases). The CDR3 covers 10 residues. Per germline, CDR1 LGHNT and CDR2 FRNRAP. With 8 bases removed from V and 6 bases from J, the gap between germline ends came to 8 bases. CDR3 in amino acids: CASPQGEQYF. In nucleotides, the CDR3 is TGTGCTAGTCCTCAGGGCGAGCAGTACTTC.

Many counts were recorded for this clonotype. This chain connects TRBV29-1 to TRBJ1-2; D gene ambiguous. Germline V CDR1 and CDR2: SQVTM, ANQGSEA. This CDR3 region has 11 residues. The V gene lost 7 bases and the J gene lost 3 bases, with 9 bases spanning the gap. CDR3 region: CSALEDYGYTF. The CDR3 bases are TGCAGCGCCTTGGAGGACTATGGCTACACCTTC.

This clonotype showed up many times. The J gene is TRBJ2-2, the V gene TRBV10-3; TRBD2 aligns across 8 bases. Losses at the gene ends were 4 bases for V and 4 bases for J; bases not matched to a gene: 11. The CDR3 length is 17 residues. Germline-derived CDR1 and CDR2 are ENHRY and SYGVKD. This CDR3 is CAISVEVSGITTGELFF. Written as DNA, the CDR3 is TGTGCCATCAGTGTTGAAGTTAGCGGGATCACCACCGGGGAGCTGTTTTTT.